Listed here is a single T cell receptor beta chain. TCRdb keeps only in-frame clones here, not all; method: immunoSEQ multiplex PCR. The sample has some 180,000 clones; 83% are singletons. This specimen belongs to a study of blood T cell repertoires in COVID-19. For the study at large: PBMCs, B-cell-depleted T cells, or T cells were the source of the cDNA or gDNA that made up the material.

The germline V gene encodes CDR1 SGHDT and CDR2 YYEEEE. V was shortened by 3 bases and J by 0 bases, with 10 bases between the two germline ends. The CDR3 contains 16 residues. The source is a woman over 75 with acute or convalescent COVID-19. J is TRBJ1-6 and V is TRBV5-6, with D uncertain. The sample taken for sequencing was peripheral blood. This CDR3 reads CASSSHTGSYNSPLHF. The CDR3 nucleotides are TGTGCCAGCAGCTCTCACACGGGCTCCTATAATTCACCCCTCCACTTT.